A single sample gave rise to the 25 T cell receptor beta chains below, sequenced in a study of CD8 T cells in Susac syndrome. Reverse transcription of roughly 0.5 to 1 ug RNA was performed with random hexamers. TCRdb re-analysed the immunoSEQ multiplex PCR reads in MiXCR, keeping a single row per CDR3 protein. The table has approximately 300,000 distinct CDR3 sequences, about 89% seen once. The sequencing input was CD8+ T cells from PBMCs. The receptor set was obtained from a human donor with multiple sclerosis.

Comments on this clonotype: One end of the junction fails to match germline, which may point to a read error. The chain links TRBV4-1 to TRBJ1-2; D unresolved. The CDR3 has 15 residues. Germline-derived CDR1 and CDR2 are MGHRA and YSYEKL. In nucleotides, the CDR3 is TGCGCCACCAGCGGGGTAGCCTCTAGGGACTATGGCTACACCTTC. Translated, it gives CATSGVASRDYGYTF.

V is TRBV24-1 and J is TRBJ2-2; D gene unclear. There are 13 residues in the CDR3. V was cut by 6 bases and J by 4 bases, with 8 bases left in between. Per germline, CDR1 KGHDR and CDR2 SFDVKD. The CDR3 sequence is CATSQVTTGELFF. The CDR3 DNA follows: TGTGCCACCAGTCAGGTTACCACCGGGGAGCTGTTTTTT.

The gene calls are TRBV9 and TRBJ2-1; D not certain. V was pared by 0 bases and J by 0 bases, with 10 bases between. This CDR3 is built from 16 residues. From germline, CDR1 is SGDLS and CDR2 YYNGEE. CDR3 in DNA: TGTGCCAGCAGCGTAGCTTCCGGGCCCTCCTACAATGAGCAGTTCTTC. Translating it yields CASSVASGPSYNEQFF.

The CDR3 nucleotides are TGTGCCACCAGCCTCGGGACAGGGGGTTCGGTCAATGAGCAGTTCTTC. Translated, it gives CATSLGTGGSVNEQFF. The chain combines TRBV15 with TRBJ2-1; 11 bases align to TRBD1. With V trimmed by 5 bases and J by 6 bases, 9 bases remained unmatched. Per germline, CDR1 LNHNV and CDR2 YYDKDF (reference sequence). The CDR3 consists of 16 residues.

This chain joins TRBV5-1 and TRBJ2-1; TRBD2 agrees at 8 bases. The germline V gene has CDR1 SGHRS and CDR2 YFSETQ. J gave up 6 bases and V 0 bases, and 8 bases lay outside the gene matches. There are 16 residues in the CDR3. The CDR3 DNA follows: TGCGCCAGCAGCTTGGGAGTCGGGAGGGCCCTCAATGAGCAGTTCTTC. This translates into CASSLGVGRALNEQFF.

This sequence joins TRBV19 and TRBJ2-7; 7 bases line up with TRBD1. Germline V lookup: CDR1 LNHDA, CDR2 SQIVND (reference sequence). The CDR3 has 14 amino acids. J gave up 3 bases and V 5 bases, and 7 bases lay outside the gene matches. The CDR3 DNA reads TGTGCCAGTAGTGCGACGGGACAGATCTACGAGCAGTACTTC. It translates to CASSATGQIYEQYF.

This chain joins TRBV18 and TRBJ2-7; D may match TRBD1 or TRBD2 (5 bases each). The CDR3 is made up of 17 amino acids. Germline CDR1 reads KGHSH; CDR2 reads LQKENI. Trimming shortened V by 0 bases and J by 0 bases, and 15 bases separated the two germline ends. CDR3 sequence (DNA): TGTGCCAGCTCACCACCGTCGGGGCAGGCGAACTCCTACGAGCAGTACTTC. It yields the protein CASSPPSGQANSYEQYF.

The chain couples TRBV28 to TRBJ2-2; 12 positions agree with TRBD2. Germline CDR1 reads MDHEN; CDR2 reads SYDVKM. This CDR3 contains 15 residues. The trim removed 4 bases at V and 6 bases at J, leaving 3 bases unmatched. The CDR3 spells CASSSTSGRPGELFF. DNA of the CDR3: TGTGCCAGCAGTTCGACTAGCGGGAGACCCGGGGAGCTGTTTTTT.

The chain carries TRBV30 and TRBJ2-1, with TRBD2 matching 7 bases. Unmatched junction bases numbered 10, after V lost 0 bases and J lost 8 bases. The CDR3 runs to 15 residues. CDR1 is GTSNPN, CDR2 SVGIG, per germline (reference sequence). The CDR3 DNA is TGTGCCTGGAGTGTATTCGTAGCAGGGAGGGATGAGCAGTTCTTC. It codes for CAWSVFVAGRDEQFF.

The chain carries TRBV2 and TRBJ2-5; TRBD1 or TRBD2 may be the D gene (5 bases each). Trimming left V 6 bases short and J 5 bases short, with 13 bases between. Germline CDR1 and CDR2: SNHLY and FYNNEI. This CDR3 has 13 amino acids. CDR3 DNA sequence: TGTGCCAGCAGGGGCCAGGGAGCCGAGACCCAGTACTTC. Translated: CASRGQGAETQYF.

The CDR3 DNA follows: TGTGCCAGCAGTGAACCGCCGTTTGCAGGGAGGAGGAACAGTGAGCAGTTCTTC. Translated, it gives CASSEPPFAGRRNSEQFF. J is TRBJ2-1 and V is TRBV12-3 or TRBV12-4; D might be TRBD2 (6 bases). The CDR3 length is 18 residues. The V end lost 5 bases, the J end lost 9 bases, and 29 bases lay between the germline ends.

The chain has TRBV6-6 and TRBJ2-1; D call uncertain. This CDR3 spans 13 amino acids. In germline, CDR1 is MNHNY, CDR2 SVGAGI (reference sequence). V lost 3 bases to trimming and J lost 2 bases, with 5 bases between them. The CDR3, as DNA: TGTGCCAGCAGTTATACACCCTACAATGAGCAGTTCTTC. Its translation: CASSYTPYNEQFF.

DNA for the CDR3: TGCAGTGCAAACCGGCCCTCCGAGCAGTACTTC. Translated, it gives CSANRPSEQYF. The chain combines TRBV20-1 with TRBJ2-7, with D unresolved. The germline gives CDR1 DFQATT, CDR2 SNEGSKA (reference sequence). CDR3 size: 11 residues. V lost 6 bases, J lost 6 bases, and 12 bases lay in between.

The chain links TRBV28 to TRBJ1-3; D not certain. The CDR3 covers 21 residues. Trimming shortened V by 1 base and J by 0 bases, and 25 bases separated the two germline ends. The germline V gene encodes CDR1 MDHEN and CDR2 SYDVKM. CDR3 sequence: CASSLSQWAGETQSSGNTIYF. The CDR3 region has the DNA TGTGCCAGCAGTTTATCCCAATGGGCGGGAGAGACTCAGAGCTCTGGAAACACCATATATTTT.

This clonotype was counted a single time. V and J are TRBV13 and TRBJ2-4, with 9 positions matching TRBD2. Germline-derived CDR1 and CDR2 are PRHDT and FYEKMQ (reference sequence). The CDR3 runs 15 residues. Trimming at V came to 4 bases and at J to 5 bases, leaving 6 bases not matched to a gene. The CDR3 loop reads CASSYQLAGENIQYF. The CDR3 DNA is TGTGCCAGCAGCTACCAATTAGCGGGGGAAAACATTCAGTACTTC.

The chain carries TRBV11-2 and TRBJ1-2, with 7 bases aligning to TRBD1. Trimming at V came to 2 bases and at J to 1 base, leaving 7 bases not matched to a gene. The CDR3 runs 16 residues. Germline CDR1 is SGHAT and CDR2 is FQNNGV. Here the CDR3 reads CASSLSQGQINYGYTF. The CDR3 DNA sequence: TGTGCCAGCAGCTTAAGCCAGGGACAGATTAACTATGGCTACACCTTC.

This CDR3 is CASSEIETGYGYTF. Written as DNA, the CDR3 is TGTGCCAGCAGCGAGATAGAAACAGGGTATGGCTACACCTTC. The rearrangement links TRBV6-5 to TRBJ1-2, with a possible D match to TRBD1 (6 bases). From germline, CDR1 is MNHEY and CDR2 SVGAGI. V was pared by 6 bases and J by 5 bases, with 16 bases between. This CDR3 contains 14 residues.

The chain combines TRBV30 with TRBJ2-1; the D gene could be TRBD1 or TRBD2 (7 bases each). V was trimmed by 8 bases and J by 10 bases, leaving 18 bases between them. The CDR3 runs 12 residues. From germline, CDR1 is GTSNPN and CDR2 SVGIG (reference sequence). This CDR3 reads CAGGGTAGEQFF. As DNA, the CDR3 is TGTGCCGGGGGGGGGACAGCAGGGGAGCAGTTCTTC.

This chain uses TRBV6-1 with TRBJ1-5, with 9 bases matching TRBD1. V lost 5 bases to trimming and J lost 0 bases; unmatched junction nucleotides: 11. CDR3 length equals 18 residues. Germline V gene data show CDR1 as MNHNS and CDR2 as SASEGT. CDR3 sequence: CASSPPGQGGYSNQPQHF. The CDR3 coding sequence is TGTGCCAGCAGTCCCCCGGGACAGGGAGGATATAGCAATCAGCCCCAGCATTTT.

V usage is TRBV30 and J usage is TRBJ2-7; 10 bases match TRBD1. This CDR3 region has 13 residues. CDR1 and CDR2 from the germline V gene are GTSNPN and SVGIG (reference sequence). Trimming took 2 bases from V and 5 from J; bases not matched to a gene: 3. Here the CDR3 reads CAWSWTGGDEQYF. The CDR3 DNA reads TGTGCCTGGAGTTGGACAGGGGGGGACGAGCAGTACTTC. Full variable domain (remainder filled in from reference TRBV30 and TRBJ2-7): SQTIHQWPATLVQPVGSPLSLECTVEGTSNPNLYWYRQAAGRGLQLLFYSVGIGQISSEVPQNLSASRPQDRQFILSSKKLLLSDSGFYLCAWSWTGGDEQYFGPGTRLTVT.

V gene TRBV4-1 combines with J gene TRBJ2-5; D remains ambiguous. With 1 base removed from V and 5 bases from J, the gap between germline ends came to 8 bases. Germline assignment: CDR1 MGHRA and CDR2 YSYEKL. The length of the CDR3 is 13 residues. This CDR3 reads CASSQGAVETQYF. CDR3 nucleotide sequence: TGCGCCAGCAGCCAAGGAGCTGTGGAGACCCAGTACTTC.

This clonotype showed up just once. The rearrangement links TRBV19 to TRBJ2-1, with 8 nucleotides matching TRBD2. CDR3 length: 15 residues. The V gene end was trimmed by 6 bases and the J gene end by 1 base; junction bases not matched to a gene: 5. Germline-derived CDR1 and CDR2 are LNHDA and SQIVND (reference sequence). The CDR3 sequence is CASRAGTRSYNEQFF. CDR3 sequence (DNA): TGTGCCAGTAGGGCCGGGACTAGGTCCTACAATGAGCAGTTCTTC.

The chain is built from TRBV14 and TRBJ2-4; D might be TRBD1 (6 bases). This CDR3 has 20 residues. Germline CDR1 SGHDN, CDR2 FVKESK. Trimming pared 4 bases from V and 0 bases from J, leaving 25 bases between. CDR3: CASSPPTGTTRAVAKNIQYF. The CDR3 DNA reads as TGTGCCAGCAGCCCCCCGACAGGAACGACCCGCGCCGTAGCCAAAAACATTCAGTACTTC.

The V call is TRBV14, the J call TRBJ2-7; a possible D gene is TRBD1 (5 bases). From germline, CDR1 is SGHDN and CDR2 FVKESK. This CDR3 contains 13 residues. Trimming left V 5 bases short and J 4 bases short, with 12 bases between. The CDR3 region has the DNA TGTGCCAGCAGCGGCGACAGCCGTTACGAGCAGTACTTC. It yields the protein CASSGDSRYEQYF.

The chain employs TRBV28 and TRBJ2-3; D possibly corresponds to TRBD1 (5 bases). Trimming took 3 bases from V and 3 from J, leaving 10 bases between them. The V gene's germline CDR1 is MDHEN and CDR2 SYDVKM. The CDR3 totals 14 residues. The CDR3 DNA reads TGTGCCAGCAGTTTTGTGGGGCCGACAGATACGCAGTATTTT. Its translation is CASSFVGPTDTQYF.